This T cell receptor (beta chain) originates from a study of regulatory T cells in long-lasting Graves disease. Investigators prepared the TCR beta libraries by applying iRepertoire HTBI primers and Arm-PCR of CDR3 regions. In TCRdb, the multiplex PCR reads were re-called with MiXCR into one record per CDR3 protein. The sample has 360,000 or so distinct CDR3 sequences; approximately 15% are singletons. CDR3 length equals 14 residues. The V and J ends lost 7 bases and 3 bases, in that order; junction bases with no gene match: 7. Looked up from germline, CDR1 is MNHEY and CDR2 is SMNVEV (reference sequence). General study results and limits: Small numbers of samples may have cut accuracy.

This clonotype came up many times. The antigen remains unidentified. Time point given: newly diagnosed GD, antithyroid drugs for less than 3 months. The authors made the TCR library using RNA they extracted from PBMCs. These data also formed part of another study, on T cells in Graves' hyperthyroidism and ophthalmopathy.

This rearrangement joins TRBV27 to TRBJ2-7; 9 nucleotides align to TRBD1. The sequences come from peripheral blood mononuclear cells (PBMCs), collected at new diagnosis, from a patient treated with antithyroid drugs. This clonotype was obtained from a man aged 40-49 years with Graves disease. The CDR3 sequence: CASTAPGQGYEQYF. CDR3 bases: TGTGCCAGCACAGCCCCGGGACAGGGCTACGAGCAGTACTTC.